One sample yielded the 20 T cell receptor beta chains listed below, sequenced in a study of beta chain features in type 1 diabetes. Study-level points and caveats: Shorter TCRB CDR3s, moderately but significantly so, marked every one of the four CD4+ subsets in Type 1 diabetes patients.

cDNA synthesis used the whole RNA isolate, giving expressed TCRB sequences. Sequenced by immunoSEQ multiplex PCR; TCRdb stores in-frame clones only, minus some. The sample holds more than 550,000 clones, 11% to 15% seen once. These receptors have no identified antigens. The sequenced sample consisted of naive CD4+ T cells from blood. The source is a man younger than 35 with type 1 diabetes.

V is TRBV30 and J is TRBJ1-5; TRBD1 agrees at 10 bases. Germline CDR1 is GTSNPN and CDR2 is SVGIG (reference sequence). This CDR3 contains 13 residues. V was clipped by 8 bases and J by 6 bases; unmatched bases: 7. CDR3 in amino acids: CAADRGLGQPQHF. The CDR3 DNA reads TGTGCCGCCGACAGGGGGCTAGGTCAGCCCCAGCATTTT.

This chain connects TRBV30 to TRBJ1-5, with D tentatively TRBD1 (5 bases). The V gene lost 2 bases and the J gene lost 7 bases, with 21 bases spanning the gap. CDR1 and CDR2 from the germline V gene are GTSNPN and SVGIG (reference sequence). The CDR3 is 16 residues long. The CDR3 reads CAWSTHRAGRNQPQHF. The DNA of the CDR3 is TGTGCCTGGAGTACACATAGGGCAGGGAGAAACCAGCCCCAGCATTTT.

The chain employs TRBV5-6 and TRBJ1-1; the D is unclear. Germline CDR1 is SGHDT and CDR2 is YYEEEE. The CDR3 has 15 residues. V was shortened by 0 bases and J by 0 bases, with 9 bases between the two germline ends. CDR3 loop: CASSLVQRVNTEAFF. The CDR3 nucleotides are TGTGCCAGCAGCTTGGTTCAGAGAGTGAACACTGAAGCTTTCTTT.

This clone has only a few counts. The chain employs TRBV7-9 and TRBJ1-1; no clear D. The germline V gene has CDR1 SEHNR and CDR2 FQNEAQ (reference sequence). V dropped 3 bases and J dropped 1 base, with 12 bases sitting between them. The CDR3 has 15 residues. CDR3 sequence (DNA): TGTGCCAGCAGCTTCGGTTCGGCCCGGAACACTGAAGCTTTCTTT. This translates into CASSFGSARNTEAFF.

The gene calls are TRBV5-4 and TRBJ2-5, with 8 nucleotides matching TRBD2. The trim removed 4 bases at V and 4 bases at J, leaving 6 bases unmatched. The CDR3 consists of 14 residues. In germline, CDR1 is SGHNT, CDR2 YYREEE (reference sequence). The CDR3 DNA sequence: TGTGCCAGCAGCCACACTAGCGGCCGAGAGACCCAGTACTTC. As protein: CASSHTSGRETQYF.

This rearrangement joins TRBV2 to TRBJ1-5; 8 nucleotides line up with TRBD1. The trim removed 3 bases at V and 4 bases at J, leaving 8 bases unmatched. CDR1 and CDR2 (germline): SNHLY, FYNNEI. This CDR3 region has 16 residues. The CDR3 DNA follows: TGTGCCAGCAGTGAGGACAGGGTGGGCCGAAATCAGCCCCAGCATTTT. Translation: CASSEDRVGRNQPQHF. Full variable domain (outside the CDR3, taken from reference TRBV2 and TRBJ1-5): EPEVTQTPSHQVTQMGQEVILRCVPISNHLYFYWYRQILGQKVEFLVSFYNNEISEKSEIFDDQFSVERPDGSNFTLKIRSTKLEDSAMYFCASSEDRVGRNQPQHFGDGTRLSIL.

This clone has just a few counts. The chain carries TRBV4-3 and TRBJ2-3; TRBD2 is a possible D gene (7 bases). The CDR3 is made up of 17 amino acids. Trimming removed 1 base at V and 5 bases at J, with 19 bases between. From germline, CDR1 is LGHNA and CDR2 YSLEER. For the CDR3, the DNA is TGCGCCAGCAGCCAAGGTTCTGCGGGGGCCCTGCTAGATACGCAGTATTTT. Amino acids: CASSQGSAGALLDTQYF.

The V and J genes are TRBV5-1 and TRBJ2-1; 10 nucleotides line up with TRBD1. CDR1 is SGHRS and CDR2 is YFSETQ in the germline V gene. This CDR3 has 17 amino acids. With 0 bases clipped from V and 6 bases from J, the junction kept 9 bases outside the gene matches. The CDR3 region is CASSLAWSGTGVNEQFF. CDR3 DNA: TGCGCCAGCAGCTTGGCCTGGTCAGGGACAGGGGTCAATGAGCAGTTCTTC. Using reference TRBV5-1 and TRBJ2-1 for the parts outside the CDR3, the full variable domain is KAGVTQTPRYLIKTRGQQVTLSCSPISGHRSVSWYQQTPGQGLQFLFEYFSETQRNKGNFPGRFSGRQFSNSRSEMNVSTLELGDSALYLCASSLAWSGTGVNEQFFGPGTRLTVL.

A few counts support this clone. The chain carries TRBV7-9 and TRBJ1-2; weak D call: TRBD1 (6 bases). The germline gives CDR1 SEHNR, CDR2 FQNEAQ (reference sequence). The ends were cut back, 3 bases at V and 3 bases at J, with 14 bases in the middle. The CDR3 is 15 residues long. This CDR3 is CASSLGQGIDYGYTF. The CDR3 DNA is TGTGCCAGCAGCTTGGGGCAGGGGATTGACTATGGCTACACCTTC.

This chain connects TRBV30 to TRBJ1-5; D is undetermined. Trimming removed 1 base from V and 9 bases from J, with 7 bases in between. This CDR3 spans 11 amino acids. Germline V gene sequence: CDR1 GTSNPN, CDR2 SVGIG (reference sequence). The DNA of the CDR3 is TGTGCCTGGAGTGAAAGCGGGCCCCAGCATTTT. This codes for CAWSESGPQHF.

This clone was counted between two and nine times. The rearrangement joins TRBV2 to TRBJ2-7; 7 nucleotides match TRBD2. Germline trimming cut 8 bases from V and 7 bases from J; bases unmatched to any gene: 8. Germline V gene lookup returns CDR1 SNHLY and CDR2 FYNNEI. The length of the CDR3 is 12 residues. Here the CDR3 DNA reads TGTGCCAGCGAGGGGAGGGCAGGGGAGCAGTACTTC. This encodes CASEGRAGEQYF.

This clone turned up a few times. This chain links TRBV6-6 with TRBJ2-5, with D maybe TRBD2 (5 bases). The germline V gene encodes CDR1 MNHNY and CDR2 SVGAGI (reference sequence). Deletions cut 1 base from V and 0 bases from J, with 6 bases between. CDR3 length equals 14 residues. The CDR3 is CASSYYGNQETQYF. The CDR3, as DNA: TGTGCCAGCAGTTACTACGGGAACCAAGAGACCCAGTACTTC.

This clone was counted only a few times. This chain links TRBV30 with TRBJ2-1, with TRBD2 matching over 9 bases. The CDR3 consists of 12 residues. Germline CDR1 GTSNPN, CDR2 SVGIG (reference sequence). Unmatched junction bases numbered 1, after V lost 4 bases and J lost 6 bases. CDR3 nucleotides: TGTGCCTGGACTAGCGGGACCAATGAGCAGTTCTTC. It is translated as CAWTSGTNEQFF.

The V and J genes are TRBV7-8 and TRBJ2-7, with D possibly called TRBD1 or TRBD2 (5 bases each). Germline V CDR1 and CDR2: SGHVS, FQNEAQ. The CDR3 loop spans 14 amino acids. Trimming removed 3 bases from V and 0 bases from J, with 9 bases in between. The CDR3 here is CASSFAGSSYEQYF. CDR3 DNA: TGTGCCAGCAGCTTTGCAGGGAGCTCCTACGAGCAGTACTTC.

The V call is TRBV5-1, the J call TRBJ1-1, with TRBD1 matching over 9 bases. Trimming took 4 bases from V and 4 from J; bases not matched to a gene: 5. CDR3 length: 14 residues. CDR1 is SGHRS and CDR2 is YFSETQ in the germline V gene. The CDR3 sequence: CASSAQGASTEAFF. The CDR3 coding sequence is TGCGCCAGCAGCGCACAGGGGGCTAGCACTGAAGCTTTCTTT. Full variable domain (remainder filled in from reference TRBV5-1 and TRBJ1-1): KAGVTQTPRYLIKTRGQQVTLSCSPISGHRSVSWYQQTPGQGLQFLFEYFSETQRNKGNFPGRFSGRQFSNSRSEMNVSTLELGDSALYLCASSAQGASTEAFFGQGTRLTVV.

This clone came up a few times. The gene calls are TRBV5-4 and TRBJ2-3; weak D call: TRBD1 (5 bases). The length of the CDR3 is 13 residues. V was shortened by 5 bases and J by 3 bases, with 10 bases between the two germline ends. Germline assignment: CDR1 SGHNT and CDR2 YYREEE (reference sequence). CDR3 DNA: TGTGCCAGCAGGCCTCAGGGTACAGATACGCAGTATTTT. Translating it yields CASRPQGTDTQYF.

On this clone: Germline and junction disagree at one end, which may indicate a read error. The chain has TRBV15 and TRBJ1-2; no reliable D call. From germline, CDR1 is LNHNV and CDR2 YYDKDF (reference sequence). The CDR3 sequence is 12 residues long. CDR3 protein: CATSRVLELPRF. CDR3 DNA: TGTGCCACCAGCAGAGTGTTGGAGCTTCCACGTTTC. Complete variable domain (other parts from reference TRBV15 and TRBJ1-2): DAMVIQNPRYQVTQFGKPVTLSCSQTLNHNVMYWYQQKSSQAPKLLFHYYDKDFNNEADTPDNFQSRRPNTSFCFLDIRSPGLGDTAMYLCATSRVLELPRFGSGTRLTVV.

V and J are TRBV7-2 and TRBJ2-7; D call uncertain. The V end was cut by 1 base, the J end by 2 bases, with 9 bases between. This CDR3 contains 14 residues. CDR1 is SGHTA and CDR2 is FQGNSA in the germline V gene. The CDR3 DNA is TGTGCCAGCAGCTTAGAACCCAGGACCTACGAGCAGTACTTC. The encoded protein is CASSLEPRTYEQYF. Drawing the rest from reference TRBV7-2 and TRBJ2-7, the complete variable domain is GAGVSQSPSNKVTEKGKDVELRCDPISGHTALYWYRQSLGQGLEFLIYFQGNSAPDKSGLPSDRFSAERTGGSVSTLTIQRTQQEDSAVYLCASSLEPRTYEQYFGPGTRLTVT.

This chain's CDR3 is CASSLAVVTYNEQFF. The DNA of the CDR3 is TGCGCCAGCAGCTTGGCCGTTGTAACCTACAATGAGCAGTTCTTC. The rearrangement uses TRBV5-1 and TRBJ2-1; the D is unclear. This CDR3 contains 15 residues. Trimming removed 0 bases from V and 2 bases from J, with 9 bases in between. From germline, CDR1 is SGHRS and CDR2 YFSETQ.

The chain joins TRBV11-2 to TRBJ1-2; D is perhaps TRBD1 (6 bases). The germline V gene has CDR1 SGHAT and CDR2 FQNNGV. The CDR3 loop spans 15 amino acids. With 3 bases removed from V and 6 bases from J, the gap between germline ends came to 17 bases. The CDR3 protein is CASSFSQGVHHGYTF. The CDR3 region has the DNA TGTGCCAGCAGCTTTTCACAGGGCGTACATCATGGCTACACCTTC.